The present entry profiles one T cell receptor beta chain with its context. Its cognate antigen is unknown. This record comes from a study of cytomegalovirus exposure and HLA in healthy donors. Vbeta (60) and Jbeta (13) primers were used in the PCR. Profiled with immunoSEQ multiplex PCR; TCRdb holds only in-frame clones, not every one. The table shows about 120,000 clones, with roughly 70% occurring only once. V was pared by 7 bases and J by 6 bases, with 7 bases of the junction left unmatched. CDR3 size: 15 residues. Germline V gives CDR1 LGHNA, CDR2 YNFKEQ. Broader study findings: The majority of TCR sequences were rare, yet some public TCRs appeared in many donors. There were some V segments, including TRBV6-2 and TRBV6-3, excluded as indistinguishable. Presence/absence analyses assumed roughly uniform sequencing depth across donors, which may not hold.

Sequences were obtained from PBMCs. The receptor's source is a woman in her 40s in good health and CMV-seropositive. V is TRBV4-2 and J is TRBJ2-1; 12 positions agree with TRBD2. CDR3 protein: CASNPGLAGSNEQFF. In nucleotides, the CDR3 is TGTGCCAGCAACCCTGGACTAGCGGGGAGCAATGAGCAGTTCTTC.